Presented here are 32 T cell receptor beta chains from one specimen sequenced in a study of CD8 T cells in ankylosing spondylitis. Each CDR3 protein is one row after TCRdb ran MiXCR on the 5' RACE reads. The table shows about 190,000 distinct CDR3 sequences, with 10% to 15% occurring only once. The sequenced sample consisted of blood, either unsorted or a sorted T cell fraction (not recorded which). The source is a female donor with ankylosing spondylitis or in good health (not recorded which).

This chain joins TRBV5-1 and TRBJ2-5, with D perhaps assigned TRBD1 or TRBD2 (5 bases each). The CDR3 length is 15 residues. Trimming left V 3 bases short and J 2 bases short, with 14 bases between. In germline, CDR1 is SGHRS, CDR2 YFSETQ. CDR3 bases: TGCGCCAGCAGCTCAGAGGGGAGACCGCAAGAGACCCAGTACTTC. This sequence encodes CASSSEGRPQETQYF.

The rearrangement links TRBV6-2 or TRBV6-3 to TRBJ2-2; 7 nucleotides align to TRBD1. The ends lost 2 bases at V and 2 bases at J; junction bases unmatched: 2. CDR1 is MNHEY, CDR2 SVGEGT, per germline. This CDR3 region has 15 residues. CDR3 coding DNA: TGTGCCAGCAGTTACGGGACAGACAACACCGGGGAGCTGTTTTTT. This encodes CASSYGTDNTGELFF.

This clonotype occurred many times. In DNA, the CDR3 is TGTGCCAGCAGTTTTAGGTTGGAGGACAGGAGATTCATTGAGCAGTTCTTC. It is translated as CASSFRLEDRRFIEQFF. This chain uses TRBV27 with TRBJ2-1, with 7 bases lining up with TRBD1. CDR1 is MNHEY and CDR2 is SMNVEV in the germline V gene (reference sequence). Trimming took 3 bases from V and 9 from J; bases not matched to a gene: 17. The CDR3 contains 17 residues.

This clonotype was seen ten or more times. The genes are TRBV29-1 and TRBJ2-1, with 9 bases that match TRBD2. Germline CDR1 SQVTM, CDR2 ANQGSEA. With 5 bases clipped from V and 3 bases from J, the junction kept 5 bases outside the gene matches. CDR3 length: 14 residues. The DNA of the CDR3 is TGCAGCGTTCCTAGGACTAGCGACTACAATGAGCAGTTCTTC. Residues: CSVPRTSDYNEQFF.

The table lists this clonotype with many counts. The J gene is TRBJ2-7, the V gene TRBV4-3, with D unclear. There are 14 residues in the CDR3. Germline V gives CDR1 LGHNA, CDR2 YSLEER. The germline V and J ends were trimmed by 0 bases and 2 bases, with 8 bases remaining between them. The CDR3 is CASSQDITAYEQYF. In DNA, the CDR3 is TGCGCCAGCAGCCAAGATATAACAGCCTACGAGCAGTACTTC.

This clonotype was seen at least ten times. The V call is TRBV30, the J call TRBJ2-1; 12 bases map to TRBD2. Germline-derived CDR1 and CDR2 are GTSNPN and SVGIG (reference sequence). V gave up 3 bases and J gave up 7 bases; unmatched junction bases: 7. The CDR3 runs to 15 residues. CDR3 sequence (DNA): TGTGCCTGGAGAAGGACTAGCGGGAAGTTGAATGAGCAGTTCTTC. It is translated as CAWRRTSGKLNEQFF.

This clonotype has at least ten counts. The gene calls are TRBV7-2 and TRBJ1-6; TRBD1 might be the D (6 bases). Germline CDR1 SGHTA, CDR2 FQGNSA. V was pared by 3 bases and J by 11 bases, with 11 bases between. This CDR3 region has 13 residues. CDR3 coding DNA: TGTGCCAGCAGCTTGAACAGGGCGGCACCCCTCCACTTT. This gives the protein CASSLNRAAPLHF.

This clonotype appeared many times. V is TRBV24-1 and J is TRBJ2-3; no clear D gene. Germline-derived CDR1 and CDR2 are KGHDR and SFDVKD. This CDR3 is 13 amino acids long. V was clipped by 4 bases and J by 0 bases, with 4 bases between them. CDR3 sequence reads: CATSDRSTDTQYF. In DNA, the CDR3 is TGTGCCACCAGTGACAGGAGCACAGATACGCAGTATTTT.

This clonotype was seen repeatedly, ten times or more. This chain connects TRBV5-1 to TRBJ2-7; the match to TRBD2 covers 14 bases. Germline CDR1 reads SGHRS; CDR2 reads YFSETQ. The CDR3 is 18 residues long. The ends lost 2 bases at V and 4 bases at J; junction bases unmatched: 11. CDR3 region: CASSFGTSGRSLVYEQYF. In DNA form, the CDR3 reads TGCGCCAGCAGCTTCGGGACTAGCGGGAGAAGTCTCGTGTACGAGCAGTACTTC.

This clonotype showed up many times. The rearrangement joins TRBV20-1 to TRBJ2-2; possibly TRBD1 for D (8 bases). Germline CDR1 DFQATT, CDR2 SNEGSKA (reference sequence). CDR3 length: 15 residues. Trimming left V 1 base short and J 4 bases short, with 13 bases between. The CDR3 region has the DNA TGCAGTGCTAGAGCGGACAGGGAGGGCACCGGGGAGCTGTTTTTT. Protein sequence: CSARADREGTGELFF.

This clonotype came up many times. The chain joins TRBV7-8 to TRBJ1-1, with TRBD1 as a possible D gene (6 bases). The CDR3 loop spans 16 amino acids. Trimming shortened V by 7 bases and J by 2 bases, and 20 bases separated the two germline ends. The V gene's germline CDR1 is SGHVS and CDR2 FQNEAQ. The CDR3 region is CASTPGFGGGNTEAFF. CDR3 bases: TGTGCCAGCACCCCGGGATTCGGGGGGGGCAACACTGAAGCTTTCTTT.

In its sample, this clonotype was seen many times. This rearrangement joins TRBV6-2 or TRBV6-3 to TRBJ2-6; D is unclear. Trimming left V 6 bases short and J 0 bases short, with 9 bases between. Germline CDR1 and CDR2: MNHEY and SVGEGT. The CDR3 length is 15 residues. For the CDR3, the DNA is TGTGCCAGCAGCCCAGCCTTCTCTGGGGCCAACGTCCTGACTTTC. Its translation: CASSPAFSGANVLTF.

Comments on this clonotype: This may be a read error: a much more frequent sequence differs by one nucleotide. The chain links TRBV28 to TRBJ2-1, with 7 bases matching TRBD2. Per germline, CDR1 MDHEN and CDR2 SYDVKM. This CDR3 is built from 15 residues. CDR3 coding DNA: TGTGCCAGCAGCCGGGGCGGGAGTTCCTACAGTGAGCAGTTCTTC. Translation: CASSRGGSSYSEQFF.

This clonotype was recorded at least ten times. The V call is TRBV7-3, the J call TRBJ2-1; no reliable D call. The CDR3 covers 13 residues. Germline CDR1 SGHTA, CDR2 FQGTGA. V lost 1 base and J 7 bases, leaving 8 bases between the germline ends. The CDR3 protein is CASSLILGNEQFF. DNA for the CDR3: TGTGCCAGCAGCTTAATTTTGGGTAATGAGCAGTTCTTC.

This chain links TRBV7-2 with TRBJ2-1, with 11 bases fitting TRBD1. This CDR3 region has 15 residues. V shed 6 bases, J shed 4 bases, and the junction held 5 bases outside the gene matches. Germline CDR1 SGHTA, CDR2 FQGNSA. This CDR3 is CASRGGTGGYNEQFF. CDR3 nucleotides: TGTGCCAGCAGGGGGGGGACAGGGGGTTACAATGAGCAGTTCTTC.

The chain has TRBV19 and TRBJ1-6, with D possibly being TRBD1 (6 bases). CDR3 size: 14 residues. Trimming removed 5 bases at V and 7 bases at J, with 12 bases between. The germline CDR1 and CDR2 sequences are LNHDA and SQIVND (reference sequence). The CDR3 sequence: CASSRVGGNSPLHF. In nucleotides, the CDR3 is TGTGCCAGTAGTCGCGTCGGGGGCAATTCACCCCTCCACTTT.

The chain employs TRBV4-2 and TRBJ2-5; 9 bases match TRBD1. Germline lookup yields CDR1 LGHNA and CDR2 YNFKEQ. The CDR3 has 21 amino acids. V dropped 4 bases and J dropped 0; count of bases not matched to a gene: 21. The CDR3 region is CASSPGTGFSSLVRNQETQYF. The CDR3 DNA follows: TGTGCCAGCAGCCCCGGGACAGGGTTTAGTTCTCTCGTGCGAAACCAAGAGACCCAGTACTTC.

The J gene is TRBJ1-5, the V gene TRBV27; D is ambiguous. Germline V gives CDR1 MNHEY, CDR2 SMNVEV (reference sequence). The CDR3 is 13 residues long. The germline V and J ends were trimmed by 3 bases and 6 bases, with 9 bases remaining between them. The CDR3 region is CASSFIVGQPQHF. CDR3 coding DNA: TGTGCCAGCAGTTTTATTGTAGGTCAGCCCCAGCATTTT.

This clonotype has ten or more counts. The gene calls are TRBV5-6 and TRBJ1-4, with D possibly matching TRBD1 (5 bases). The ends were cut back, 3 bases at V and 5 bases at J, with 11 bases in the middle. Per germline, CDR1 SGHDT and CDR2 YYEEEE. This CDR3 spans 14 amino acids. The CDR3 nucleotides are TGTGCCAGCAGCTCGCGGACATTCAATGAAAAACTGTTTTTT. It codes for CASSSRTFNEKLFF.

The chain combines TRBV4-2 with TRBJ2-1, with 10 nucleotides matching TRBD2. V shed 3 bases and J 3 bases; nucleotides not matched to a gene: 5. Germline CDR1 is LGHNA and CDR2 is YNFKEQ. The CDR3 is made up of 16 amino acids. As DNA, the CDR3 is TGTGCCAGCAGCCACAGTGAGCGGGAGGGCTACAATGAGCAGTTCTTC. Its translation is CASSHSEREGYNEQFF.

In this sample, this clonotype turned up many times. The J gene is TRBJ2-1, the V gene TRBV7-2; D might be TRBD2 (5 bases). The V end lost 1 base, the J end lost 12 bases, and 10 bases lay between the germline ends. The V gene's germline CDR1 is SGHTA and CDR2 FQGNSA. This CDR3 contains 12 residues. CDR3 region: CASSLGTAGQFF. The CDR3 DNA sequence: TGTGCCAGCAGCTTAGGCACGGCGGGGCAGTTCTTC.

The chain uses TRBV6-1 and TRBJ2-1; the D call may be TRBD1 or TRBD2 (5 bases each). The length of the CDR3 is 15 residues. V was trimmed by 7 bases and J by 0 bases, leaving 13 bases between them. Per germline, CDR1 MNHNS and CDR2 SASEGT. This chain's CDR3 is CASTRGRSSYNEQFF. For the CDR3, the DNA is TGTGCCAGCACCCGGGGACGGTCCTCCTACAATGAGCAGTTCTTC.

This clonotype was found many times. J is TRBJ2-2 and V is TRBV3-1; D uncertain. Germline V CDR1 and CDR2: LGHDT, YNNKEL (reference sequence). This CDR3 contains 14 residues. V was shortened by 7 bases and J by 8 bases, with 17 bases between the two germline ends. In DNA form, the CDR3 reads TGTGCCAGCACGGAGTTGCCCCAATCGGGGGAGCTGTTTTTT. It codes for CASTELPQSGELFF.

This clonotype was picked up many times. The chain employs TRBV7-2 and TRBJ1-5; TRBD1 aligns across 8 bases. The J segment lost 6 bases and the V segment lost 3 bases, leaving 7 bases of the junction unmatched. Germline loops: CDR1 SGHTA, CDR2 FQGNSA. CDR3 length: 15 amino acids. The CDR3 is CASSLNGQGPQPQHF. In nucleotides, the CDR3 is TGTGCCAGCAGCTTGAATGGACAGGGCCCTCAGCCCCAGCATTTT.

This clonotype was seen a few times. The CDR3 DNA reads TGCGCCAGCAGCCCCGAGACAGGGGTGGACTCACCCCTCCACTTT. Protein product: CASSPETGVDSPLHF. This chain links TRBV5-1 with TRBJ1-6; TRBD1 matches at 8 bases. Germline lookup yields CDR1 SGHRS and CDR2 YFSETQ. The CDR3 contains 15 residues. J lost 10 bases, V lost 4 bases, and 10 bases had no gene match.

This clonotype was detected ten times or more. The V and J genes are TRBV12-3 or TRBV12-4 and TRBJ1-6; D remains unclear. Trimming removed 1 base at V and 9 bases at J, with 13 bases between. This CDR3 spans 15 amino acids. The CDR3 here is CASSLGVGSGSPLHF. CDR3 in DNA: TGTGCCAGCAGTTTAGGAGTAGGGTCTGGTTCACCCCTCCACTTT.

This clonotype has ten or more counts. V gene TRBV4-3 combines with J gene TRBJ2-4, with D perhaps matching TRBD2 (5 bases). Trimming pared 1 base from V and 5 bases from J, leaving 12 bases between. The CDR3 loop spans 15 amino acids. The germline V gene encodes CDR1 LGHNA and CDR2 YSLEER. The CDR3 here is CASSQVGGPQNIQYF. CDR3 coding DNA: TGCGCCAGCAGCCAAGTAGGCGGGCCACAAAACATTCAGTACTTC.

This clonotype was seen a handful of times. The chain employs TRBV9 and TRBJ2-2, with TRBD1 as a possible D gene (6 bases). The CDR3 runs to 13 residues. CDR1 is SGDLS and CDR2 is YYNGEE in the germline V gene. V gave up 2 bases and J gave up 8 bases, with 10 bases separating them. In DNA form, the CDR3 reads TGTGCCAGCAGCGTTTCAGGGGTGGGGGAGCTGTTTTTT. Translated, it gives CASSVSGVGELFF.

V usage is TRBV28 and J usage is TRBJ1-1; D gene ambiguous. V gave up 5 bases and J gave up 1 base, with 14 bases separating them. Germline CDR1 reads MDHEN; CDR2 reads SYDVKM. There are 15 residues in the CDR3. The CDR3 is CASSVPRTGNTEAFF. DNA for the CDR3: TGTGCCAGCAGTGTACCGCGGACGGGGAACACTGAAGCTTTCTTT.

CDR3 loop: CAITSGLAGNADTQYF. The DNA for the CDR3 is TGTGCCATCACCTCGGGACTAGCGGGAAACGCGGATACGCAGTATTTT. The rearrangement uses TRBV10-3 and TRBJ2-3; TRBD2 matches 13 bases. The CDR3 is made up of 16 amino acids. With V trimmed by 7 bases and J by 6 bases, 10 bases remained unmatched. The V gene's germline CDR1 is ENHRY and CDR2 SYGVKD.

This clonotype was recorded once. Given a much more abundant clone one base away, this may be a read error. The CDR3 reads CSLGGHEPQHF. CDR3 nucleotide sequence: TGCAGTCTAGGGGGACACGAGCCCCAGCATTTT. The chain links TRBV20-1 to TRBJ1-5, with D possibly TRBD1 on 6 matching bases. Germline V gene data show CDR1 as DFQATT and CDR2 as SNEGSKA (reference sequence). The CDR3 loop spans 11 amino acids. V lost 8 bases to trimming and J lost 8 bases, with 13 bases between them.

V and J are TRBV19 and TRBJ1-2; no reliable D call. Trimming removed 5 bases from V and 8 bases from J, with 9 bases in between. Germline-derived CDR1 and CDR2 are LNHDA and SQIVND (reference sequence). The CDR3 has 11 amino acids. The chain's CDR3 is CASSYGRGYTF. CDR3 in DNA: TGTGCCAGTAGTTACGGCAGGGGCTACACCTTC.